This TCR beta chain is drawn from a study of control samples from healthy donors and cancer patients. Clones were sequenced by immunoSEQ multiplex PCR, and TCRdb holds only the in-frame ones, with some missing. The table records around 99,000 clones, over 75% of them present only once. The CDR3 length is 15 residues. The V gene's germline CDR1 is LGHDT and CDR2 YNNKEL (reference sequence). The V end was cut by 4 bases, the J end by 2 bases, with 14 bases between. Sequenced: blood. The rearrangement uses TRBV3-1 (or the pseudogene TRBV3-2) and TRBJ2-5, with no clear D. The source of this sequence is a human donor in good health. The donor label of this sample is uncertain. CDR3 loop: CASSRAVRKQETQYF. The CDR3 coding sequence is TGTGCCAGCAGCCGCGCTGTCAGGAAACAAGAGACCCAGTACTTC.